This entry lists 19 T cell receptor beta chains sequenced from one sample in a study of blood T cell repertoires in COVID-19. Profiling relied on immunoSEQ multiplex PCR, and the TCRdb table lists in-frame clones only, not all of them. The sample comprises approximately 440,000 clones, approximately 86% of which are singletons, and 0.7% rests with the top ten. Sequenced input: PBMCs or T cells enriched from blood (not recorded which). Receptors originate from a woman under 30 who had recovered from COVID-19.

This clone was seen a single time. V and J are TRBV5-1 and TRBJ2-1; 10 bases align to TRBD2. This CDR3 is 17 amino acids long. From germline, CDR1 is SGHRS and CDR2 YFSETQ. The junction had 9 bases not matched to a gene; V was cut back by 3 bases and J by 3 bases. The CDR3 reads CASSSDSGGAIYNEQFF. CDR3 in DNA: TGCGCCAGCAGCTCGGACAGCGGGGGGGCAATCTACAATGAGCAGTTCTTC.

This chain uses TRBV6-1 with TRBJ1-2; TRBD1 matches 9 bases. The CDR3 contains 16 residues. Trimming at V came to 3 bases and at J to 6 bases, leaving 11 bases not matched to a gene. Germline CDR1 MNHNS, CDR2 SASEGT. CDR3 nucleotides: TGTGCCAGCAGTGAGGGTGCGGGGACAGGGTCCGATGGCTACACCTTC. Encoded protein: CASSEGAGTGSDGYTF.

The rearrangement joins TRBV29-1 to TRBJ2-3; TRBD2 matches at 8 bases. V lost 4 bases, J lost 6 bases, and 12 bases stayed unmatched. This CDR3 is 15 amino acids long. CDR1 and CDR2 (germline): SQVTM, ANQGSEA. For the CDR3, the DNA is TGCAGCGTTGCCCAGGGACTAGAAAGTATTGATACGCAGTATTTT. Protein: CSVAQGLESIDTQYF.

The V and J genes are TRBV2 and TRBJ1-1; D remains unclear. V gave up 4 bases and J gave up 0 bases, with 18 bases separating them. The germline V gene has CDR1 SNHLY and CDR2 FYNNEI. The CDR3 is 17 amino acids. CDR3 loop: CASSGPSRGNMNTEAFF. CDR3 nucleotides: TGTGCCAGCAGTGGCCCTTCTCGCGGGAACATGAACACTGAAGCTTTCTTT.

The chain employs TRBV6-5 and TRBJ1-1; TRBD1 is a possible D gene (5 bases). Germline loops: CDR1 MNHEY, CDR2 SVGAGI. Trimming cost V 6 bases and J 6 bases, with 20 bases left between them. This CDR3 contains 15 residues. In DNA form, the CDR3 reads TGTGCCAGCAGAAGAGGAGACAGCCTTAGCCCTGAAGCTTTCTTT. Its protein is CASRRGDSLSPEAFF.

V and J are TRBV3-1 (or the pseudogene TRBV3-2) and TRBJ2-3; 8 bases match TRBD2. J gave up 2 bases and V 1 base, and 11 bases lay outside the gene matches. The germline gives CDR1 LGHDT, CDR2 YNNKEL (reference sequence). The CDR3 contains 18 residues. The CDR3 sequence: CASSQVGEVSGVTDTQYF. As DNA, the CDR3 is TGTGCCAGCAGCCAAGTGGGGGAAGTTAGCGGGGTCACAGATACGCAGTATTTT.

The chain recombines TRBV5-4 with TRBJ2-5; possible D gene TRBD1, 8 bases. Germline CDR1 reads SGHNT; CDR2 reads YYREEE (reference sequence). The CDR3 runs 14 residues. The V end was cut by 4 bases, the J end by 5 bases, with 15 bases between. The DNA for the CDR3 is TGTGCCAGCAGCCTACAGGGGGGGTTGGAGACCCAGTACTTC. Residues: CASSLQGGLETQYF.

V gene TRBV5-1 combines with J gene TRBJ1-6; TRBD1 agrees at 9 bases. The CDR3 length is 15 residues. CDR1 is SGHRS, CDR2 YFSETQ, per germline. Unmatched junction bases numbered 6, after V lost 2 bases and J lost 9 bases. CDR3 nucleotides: TGCGCCAGCAGCTTTACGGACAGGGGTCGTTCACCCCTCCACTTT. Translation: CASSFTDRGRSPLHF.

The V gene is TRBV2, the J gene TRBJ1-2; perhaps TRBD1 as D (6 bases). Deletions cut 5 bases from V and 6 bases from J, with 19 bases between. This CDR3 is built from 15 residues. Germline assignment: CDR1 SNHLY and CDR2 FYNNEI. The CDR3 region is CASSLPEGGRDGYTF. The CDR3 coding sequence is TGTGCCAGCAGTCTCCCGGAGGGGGGGAGGGATGGCTACACCTTC.

CDR3 in DNA: TGTGCCAGCAGCCAAGATACAGCGAACACTGAAGCTTTCTTT. Translation: CASSQDTANTEAFF. The V and J genes are TRBV3-1 (or the pseudogene TRBV3-2) and TRBJ1-1; D is undetermined. CDR1 is LGHDT and CDR2 is YNNKEL in the germline V gene (reference sequence). The CDR3 length is 14 residues. V gave up 0 bases and J gave up 1 base, with 6 bases separating them.

J is TRBJ2-5 and V is TRBV6-1; 11 nucleotides line up with TRBD2. V was pared by 2 bases and J by 1 base, with 9 bases of the junction left unmatched. The CDR3 runs 18 residues. CDR1 and CDR2 (germline): MNHNS, SASEGT. CDR3: CASSENPPSGGTQETQYF. CDR3 DNA sequence: TGTGCCAGCAGTGAAAACCCCCCTAGCGGGGGGACCCAAGAGACCCAGTACTTC.

The chain recombines TRBV5-1 with TRBJ2-2, with D possibly TRBD2 on 7 matching bases. Germline CDR1 and CDR2: SGHRS and YFSETQ. The CDR3 has 17 residues. Trimming cost V 3 bases and J 6 bases, with 21 bases left between them. CDR3 amino acids: CASSSTRGGAFSGELFF. The CDR3, as DNA: TGCGCCAGCAGCTCCACTAGGGGGGGCGCCTTCTCCGGGGAGCTGTTTTTT.

V and J are TRBV11-2 and TRBJ2-7; possibly TRBD1 for D (6 bases). The V gene's germline CDR1 is SGHAT and CDR2 FQNNGV. V was clipped by 0 bases and J by 3 bases, with 27 bases between them. This CDR3 has 20 residues. CDR3 DNA sequence: TGTGCCAGCAGCTTAGAGGGTGCGTGGGACGCCACTGAGGGGGACTACGAGCAGTACTTC. Residues: CASSLEGAWDATEGDYEQYF.

V is TRBV6-5 and J is TRBJ1-2, with D hard to call. In germline, CDR1 is MNHEY, CDR2 SVGAGI. This CDR3 has 16 residues. Trimming cost V 2 bases and J 1 base, with 14 bases left between them. This CDR3 reads CASSYRQPAFNYGYTF. The CDR3, as DNA: TGTGCCAGCAGTTACAGACAACCCGCTTTTAACTATGGCTACACCTTC.

The V call is TRBV5-1, the J call TRBJ1-6; D not resolved. The CDR3 runs 16 residues. Per the germline V gene, CDR1 is SGHRS and CDR2 is YFSETQ. Trimming pared 2 bases from V and 0 bases from J, leaving 9 bases between. The CDR3 sequence is CASSFDGSSYNSPLHF. The CDR3 DNA reads TGCGCCAGCAGCTTCGATGGGAGCTCCTATAATTCACCCCTCCACTTT.

The rearrangement uses TRBV3-1 (or the pseudogene TRBV3-2) and TRBJ1-2; D may be TRBD1 (5 bases). Germline V gene data show CDR1 as LGHDT and CDR2 as YNNKEL (reference sequence). V was trimmed by 1 base and J by 0 bases, leaving 9 bases between them. This CDR3 contains 15 residues. The CDR3 protein is CASSQGLQANYGYTF. CDR3 nucleotide sequence: TGTGCCAGCAGCCAAGGATTACAGGCTAACTATGGCTACACCTTC.

The chain recombines TRBV7-8 with TRBJ1-2; D is unclear. The CDR3 is made up of 15 amino acids. The germline V and J ends were trimmed by 5 bases and 2 bases, with 15 bases remaining between them. Germline CDR1 and CDR2: SGHVS and FQNEAQ. Here the CDR3 DNA reads TGTGCCAGCAGCCGCCGGTTATCCCTCAACTATGGCTACACCTTC. Amino acid sequence: CASSRRLSLNYGYTF. Complete variable domain (other parts from reference TRBV7-8 and TRBJ1-2): GAGVSQSPRYKVAKRGQDVALRCDPISGHVSLFWYQQALGQGPEFLTYFQNEAQLDKSGLPSDRFFAERPEGSVSTLKIQRTQQEDSAVYLCASSRRLSLNYGYTFGSGTRLTVV.

With regard to this clone: Other DNA variants within this sample encode the same CDR3. The chain employs TRBV12-5 and TRBJ2-2; D is uncertain. Trimming left V 5 bases short and J 5 bases short, with 6 bases between. Germline values: CDR1 LGHNT, CDR2 FRNRAP. The CDR3 has 12 residues. For the CDR3, the DNA is TGTGCTAGTGGTCCCGGGACCGGGGAGCTGTTTTTT. Its protein is CASGPGTGELFF.

J is TRBJ1-2 and V is TRBV5-4, with 8 nucleotides matching TRBD1. This CDR3 is built from 13 residues. Germline V gene lookup returns CDR1 SGHNT and CDR2 YYREEE (reference sequence). Trimming at V came to 2 bases and at J to 7 bases, leaving 4 bases not matched to a gene. The CDR3 is CASSLDRGGGYTF. In DNA, the CDR3 is TGTGCCAGCAGCTTAGACAGGGGCGGTGGCTACACCTTC.